This record covers a single TCR beta chain. These data originate in a study of early T cells in non-severe SARS-CoV-2 infection. Attachment of unique molecular identifiers to individual cDNA molecules was performed. TCRdb re-called the 5' RACE reads with MiXCR, one entry per CDR3 protein. The data show about 80,000 distinct CDR3 sequences, about 12% seen once. Trimming pared 5 bases from V and 3 bases from J, leaving 10 bases between. CDR3 size: 12 residues. Germline-derived CDR1 and CDR2 are SQVTM and ANQGSEA. Specimen: whole blood, collected at baseline. The receptor was derived from an adult who was a healthcare worker with PCR-confirmed SARS-CoV-2 infection or an uninfected control (not recorded which). The donor label of this sample is uncertain. The chain couples TRBV29-1 to TRBJ1-1, with TRBD1 as a possible D gene (6 bases). The CDR3 reads CSVSHRDTEAFF. In DNA, the CDR3 is TGCAGCGTTTCACACAGGGACACTGAAGCTTTCTTT.